The 18 T cell receptor beta chains listed next were all sequenced from one sample in a study of T cells in localized non-small cell lung cancer. TCRdb's table, derived via immunoSEQ multiplex PCR, lists solely in-frame clones and lacks some. This table holds around 130,000 clones, about 89% found once. Sequences were derived from peripheral blood, sampled before any cancer treatment. Every receptor here comes from a female donor of 60 years or more with stage I lung adenocarcinoma.

This chain links TRBV11-2 with TRBJ2-5, with D hard to call. Germline V gene lookup returns CDR1 SGHAT and CDR2 FQNNGV. The CDR3 is made up of 15 amino acids. V was shortened by 0 bases and J by 1 base, with 9 bases between the two germline ends. Here the CDR3 DNA reads TGTGCCAGCAGCTTAGATGGTCACAGCCAAGAGACCCAGTACTTC. Encoded protein: CASSLDGHSQETQYF.

This clone was recorded once. The rearrangement joins TRBV10-3 to TRBJ2-3; D not certain. V was shortened by 2 bases and J by 2 bases, with 2 bases between the two germline ends. The CDR3 consists of 12 residues. Germline assignment: CDR1 ENHRY and CDR2 SYGVKD. CDR3 DNA: TGTGCCATCAGTGAGAACACAGATACGCAGTATTTT. This sequence encodes CAISENTDTQYF.

The CDR3 region is CASSSVMGVPSYEQYF. The CDR3 DNA reads TGTGCCAGCAGCTCGGTTATGGGGGTTCCCTCCTACGAGCAGTACTTC. V and J are TRBV11-1 and TRBJ2-7; D is tentatively TRBD1 or TRBD2 (5 bases each). V gave up 4 bases and J gave up 0 bases, with 16 bases separating them. The CDR3 runs to 16 residues. Germline V CDR1 and CDR2: SGHAT, FQDESV (reference sequence).

V usage is TRBV19 and J usage is TRBJ2-5, with D perhaps TRBD2 (6 bases). This CDR3 spans 15 amino acids. CDR1 and CDR2 (germline): LNHDA, SQIVND (reference sequence). Trimming took 3 bases from V and 7 from J, leaving 18 bases between them. CDR3 region: CASSIVGTGVGTQYF. The CDR3 DNA is TGTGCCAGTAGTATCGTAGGGACTGGTGTTGGGACCCAGTACTTC.

This chain joins TRBV7-9 and TRBJ2-5, with D maybe TRBD1 (6 bases). This CDR3 region has 14 residues. Trimming removed 1 base from V and 3 bases from J, with 9 bases in between. In germline, CDR1 is SEHNR, CDR2 FQNEAQ (reference sequence). DNA of the CDR3: TGTGCCAGCAGCTTAGTTGGACAGAAAGAGACCCAGTACTTC. It translates to CASSLVGQKETQYF.

The chain has TRBV11-2 and TRBJ1-2; TRBD1 matches at 7 bases. The CDR3 length is 14 residues. CDR1 SGHAT and CDR2 FQNNGV come from the germline V gene. The ends lost 5 bases at V and 9 bases at J; junction bases unmatched: 12. The CDR3 DNA reads as TGTGCCAGCAGCCCCTATGGGCAGGGACAGAGCTACACCTTC. Translating gives CASSPYGQGQSYTF.

This chain uses TRBV4-1 with TRBJ2-7; 8 bases agree with TRBD2. CDR1 is MGHRA, CDR2 YSYEKL, per germline. The length of the CDR3 is 14 residues. V lost 4 bases, J lost 0 bases, and 2 bases stayed unmatched. DNA for the CDR3: TGCGCCAGCAGCCCGGGACTAGGCTCCTACGAGCAGTACTTC. Amino acid sequence: CASSPGLGSYEQYF.

The chain is built from TRBV29-1 and TRBJ2-3; the D is unclear. The CDR3 is made up of 11 amino acids. CDR1 and CDR2 from the germline V gene are SQVTM and ANQGSEA. CDR3 DNA: TGCAGTTCGTCCGGGACAGATACGCAGTATTTT. Residues: CSSSGTDTQYF.

The rearrangement links TRBV29-1 to TRBJ1-5; 9 nucleotides match TRBD1. The J segment lost 5 bases and the V segment lost 4 bases, leaving 3 bases of the junction unmatched. Germline CDR1 and CDR2: SQVTM and ANQGSEA. The CDR3 contains 13 residues. The CDR3 protein is CSVATGGDQPQHF. The CDR3 coding sequence is TGCAGCGTTGCTACAGGGGGCGATCAGCCCCAGCATTTT.

This chain links TRBV5-1 with TRBJ1-4; 10 nucleotides agree with TRBD1. Trimming took 6 bases from V and 4 from J; bases not matched to a gene: 6. Germline V gives CDR1 SGHRS, CDR2 YFSETQ. The CDR3 sequence is 15 residues long. The CDR3 reads CASKTGGNINEKLFF. The CDR3 nucleotides read TGCGCCAGCAAGACAGGGGGCAATATTAATGAAAAACTGTTTTTT. Full variable domain (outside the CDR3, taken from reference TRBV5-1 and TRBJ1-4): KAGVTQTPRYLIKTRGQQVTLSCSPISGHRSVSWYQQTPGQGLQFLFEYFSETQRNKGNFPGRFSGRQFSNSRSEMNVSTLELGDSALYLCASKTGGNINEKLFFGSGTQLSVL.

V and J are TRBV15 and TRBJ2-5, with 14 bases fitting TRBD2. The CDR3 loop spans 18 amino acids. Germline-derived CDR1 and CDR2 are LNHNV and YYDKDF (reference sequence). The V and J ends lost 3 bases and 0 bases, in that order; junction bases with no gene match: 6. Here the CDR3 reads CATSRGLAGAYNQETQYF. In DNA, the CDR3 is TGTGCCACCAGCAGGGGACTAGCGGGAGCCTATAACCAAGAGACCCAGTACTTC.

V usage is TRBV25-1 and J usage is TRBJ2-1; no firm D call. The CDR3 spans 11 residues. Trimming removed 3 bases from V and 10 bases from J, with 7 bases in between. CDR1 is MGHDK and CDR2 is SYGVNS in the germline V gene. CDR3 DNA sequence: TGTGCCAGCAGTGACTGGCGCGAGCAGTTCTTC. Translated, it gives CASSDWREQFF.

The rearrangement uses TRBV28 and TRBJ2-5, with D possibly called TRBD1 or TRBD2 (5 bases each). CDR1 is MDHEN and CDR2 is SYDVKM in the germline V gene. The CDR3 runs 15 residues. V lost 3 bases and J 2 bases, leaving 13 bases between the germline ends. As DNA, the CDR3 is TGTGCCAGCAGTTTTTTGGGGGAAGTACAAGAGACCCAGTACTTC. It is translated as CASSFLGEVQETQYF.

The CDR3 DNA follows: TGTGCCAGCAGGGCGACAGGTAACACAGATACGCAGTATTTT. As protein: CASRATGNTDTQYF. The J gene is TRBJ2-3, the V gene TRBV28; perhaps TRBD1 as D (6 bases). CDR3 length: 14 amino acids. Germline V gene data show CDR1 as MDHEN and CDR2 as SYDVKM. V was trimmed by 6 bases and J by 2 bases, leaving 12 bases between them.

The chain is built from TRBV7-2 and TRBJ2-3; 12 bases line up with TRBD2. Trimming took 5 bases from V and 2 from J; bases not matched to a gene: 2. Germline V gene sequence: CDR1 SGHTA, CDR2 FQGNSA. This CDR3 has 15 amino acids. This CDR3 reads CASSASGRATDTQYF. In nucleotides, the CDR3 is TGTGCCAGCAGCGCTAGCGGGAGGGCCACAGATACGCAGTATTTT.

V gene TRBV6-1 combines with J gene TRBJ1-4; D is uncertain. The CDR3 has 16 residues. CDR1 is MNHNS, CDR2 SASEGT, per germline. V was clipped by 7 bases and J by 3 bases, with 18 bases between them. The CDR3 spells CASIERHRGPNEKLFF. The CDR3 nucleotides read TGTGCCAGCATTGAGCGCCACCGGGGTCCTAATGAAAAACTGTTTTTT.

This clone was found a few times. The chain recombines TRBV28 with TRBJ1-2, with a tentative D call TRBD1 (5 bases). The CDR3 consists of 14 residues. Deletions cut 3 bases from V and 8 bases from J, with 16 bases between. Germline V gives CDR1 MDHEN, CDR2 SYDVKM. The CDR3 DNA follows: TGTGCCAGCAGTTTTCAGGGAAGGGCCTTAGGCTACACCTTC. Its translation is CASSFQGRALGYTF.

This clone was detected only once. The chain is built from TRBV5-1 and TRBJ1-2; 10 bases agree with TRBD1. The ends lost 2 bases at V and 5 bases at J; junction bases unmatched: 9. This CDR3 region has 16 residues. Germline V gives CDR1 SGHRS, CDR2 YFSETQ. The CDR3 loop reads CASSLGVGDRGYGYTF. The CDR3 coding sequence is TGCGCCAGCAGCTTAGGAGTAGGGGACAGGGGATATGGCTACACCTTC.